Listed here are 17 T cell receptor beta chains from one sample, sequenced in a study of cytomegalovirus exposure and HLA in healthy donors. Use of 60 Vbeta and 13 Jbeta primers characterized the PCR. Only in-frame clones appear in the TCRdb table, and some are missing; sequencing was by immunoSEQ multiplex PCR. The sample includes some 140,000 clones, approximately 74% of them seen just once. The sequenced sample was PBMCs. These receptors all come from a young man in good health and CMV-seropositive.

V and J are TRBV28 and TRBJ2-3, with 8 bases lining up with TRBD2. This CDR3 contains 16 residues. Germline trimming cut 2 bases from V and 3 bases from J; bases unmatched to any gene: 7. Germline CDR1 and CDR2: MDHEN and SYDVKM. The CDR3, as DNA: TGTGCCAGCAGTTTAGCGGGGGGAGTTACGACAGATACGCAGTATTTT. This gives the protein CASSLAGGVTTDTQYF. Full variable domain (remainder filled in from reference TRBV28 and TRBJ2-3): DVKVTQSSRYLVKRTGEKVFLECVQDMDHENMFWYRQDPGLGLRLIYFSYDVKMKEKGDIPEGYSVSREKKERFSLILESASTNQTSMYLCASSLAGGVTTDTQYFGPGTRLTVL.

The chain combines TRBV10-3 with TRBJ2-1, with 10 bases matching TRBD2. V shed 6 bases, J shed 4 bases, and the junction held 3 bases outside the gene matches. The CDR3 is 14 residues long. Germline V gene sequence: CDR1 ENHRY, CDR2 SYGVKD. The CDR3 reads CAISGLADYNEQFF. In DNA, the CDR3 is TGTGCCATCAGCGGACTAGCGGATTACAATGAGCAGTTCTTC.

This clone has only a few counts. The V gene is TRBV9, the J gene TRBJ2-3; D ambiguous. The CDR3 is 14 amino acids. Per germline, CDR1 SGDLS and CDR2 YYNGEE. The germline V and J ends were trimmed by 0 bases and 2 bases, with 7 bases remaining between them. The CDR3 DNA reads as TGTGCCAGCAGCGTAGGTACTTACACAGATACGCAGTATTTT. Translated: CASSVGTYTDTQYF. Together with reference TRBV9 and TRBJ2-3, the CDR3 gives the full variable domain: DSGVTQTPKHLITATGQRVTLRCSPRSGDLSVYWYQQSLDQGLQFLIQYYNGEERAKGNILERFSAQQFPDLHSELNLSSLELGDSALYFCASSVGTYTDTQYFGPGTRLTVL.

The chain's CDR3 is CASSFSSGTGNTGELFF. In DNA, the CDR3 is TGTGCCAGCAGCTTTAGTTCCGGGACAGGGAACACCGGGGAGCTGTTTTTT. This chain links TRBV7-9 with TRBJ2-2, with TRBD1 matching over 8 bases. Germline V gene data show CDR1 as SEHNR and CDR2 as FQNEAQ (reference sequence). The CDR3 totals 17 residues. V lost 3 bases and J lost 1; bases outside the gene matches: 7.

The V gene is TRBV2, the J gene TRBJ1-1; D is undetermined. Germline V CDR1 and CDR2: SNHLY, FYNNEI. The CDR3 runs to 16 residues. Trimming shortened V by 3 bases and J by 0 bases, and 14 bases separated the two germline ends. CDR3 amino acids: CASSEYGSRMNTEAFF. CDR3 DNA sequence: TGTGCCAGCAGTGAGTACGGGTCCCGGATGAACACTGAAGCTTTCTTT.

The chain links TRBV7-2 to TRBJ2-7, with D possibly TRBD2 on 6 matching bases. CDR3 size: 16 residues. V lost 0 bases to trimming and J lost 3 bases, with 15 bases between them. The germline CDR1 and CDR2 sequences are SGHTA and FQGNSA. DNA of the CDR3: TGTGCCAGCAGCTTAGCGGGAGGACGGCTACTCTACGAGCAGTACTTC. It yields the protein CASSLAGGRLLYEQYF.

The chain links TRBV28 to TRBJ1-3, with a tentative D call TRBD1 (5 bases). Germline-derived CDR1 and CDR2 are MDHEN and SYDVKM. The CDR3 totals 13 residues. Trimming removed 4 bases from V and 4 bases from J, with 8 bases in between. The CDR3 loop reads CASSSNRGNTIYF. In DNA form, the CDR3 reads TGTGCCAGCAGTTCGAACAGGGGAAACACCATATATTTT.

The V gene is TRBV28, the J gene TRBJ2-7, with a possible D match to TRBD2 (5 bases). V was cut by 6 bases and J by 3 bases, with 21 bases left in between. The CDR3 length is 16 residues. CDR1 is MDHEN and CDR2 is SYDVKM in the germline V gene. CDR3 nucleotides: TGTGCCAGCAGCTCTAGTATTGGGCTAGCAAACTACGAGCAGTACTTC. Translated: CASSSSIGLANYEQYF.

This chain uses TRBV5-5 with TRBJ1-1, with 8 bases identical to TRBD1. V was pared by 0 bases and J by 4 bases, with 2 bases of the junction left unmatched. The germline V gene has CDR1 SGHKS and CDR2 YYEKEE (reference sequence). The CDR3 is 14 amino acids. This CDR3 reads CASSLAGGGTEAFF. The CDR3 coding sequence is TGTGCCAGCAGCTTGGCAGGGGGCGGCACTGAAGCTTTCTTT.

The chain has TRBV4-1 and TRBJ2-1; 9 nucleotides match TRBD1. There are 15 residues in the CDR3. CDR1 is MGHRA, CDR2 YSYEKL, per germline. The trim removed 3 bases at V and 5 bases at J, leaving 5 bases unmatched. As DNA, the CDR3 is TGCGCCAGCAGCCAGCGGGGACAGGGTGACAATGAGCAGTTCTTC. This sequence encodes CASSQRGQGDNEQFF.

This sequence joins TRBV2 and TRBJ1-5; a weak D match, TRBD1 (6 bases). Germline V lookup: CDR1 SNHLY, CDR2 FYNNEI. CDR3 length equals 15 residues. V dropped 3 bases and J dropped 2 bases, with 11 bases sitting between them. Here the CDR3 DNA reads TGTGCCAGCAGTGACAGGGGCTTTGGCAATCAGCCCCAGCATTTT. Translated, it gives CASSDRGFGNQPQHF.

This chain links TRBV6-1 with TRBJ2-1, with 12 bases aligning to TRBD2. CDR3 size: 17 residues. J was trimmed by 7 bases and V by 4 bases; bases with no gene match: 11. Germline CDR1 reads MNHNS; CDR2 reads SASEGT. In DNA form, the CDR3 reads TGTGCCAGCAGTGCCCGACTAGCGGGAGTCAGTATGAATGAGCAGTTCTTC. This codes for CASSARLAGVSMNEQFF.

The chain employs TRBV30 and TRBJ1-4; 7 bases map to TRBD1. V gave up 2 bases and J gave up 8 bases; unmatched junction bases: 11. CDR1 is GTSNPN, CDR2 SVGIG, per germline (reference sequence). The CDR3 is 15 residues long. This CDR3 is CAWSPLQGLGEKLFF. In DNA form, the CDR3 reads TGTGCCTGGAGTCCATTACAGGGGCTAGGGGAAAAACTGTTTTTT.

This chain connects TRBV28 to TRBJ1-5; TRBD1 matches at 10 bases. CDR1 MDHEN and CDR2 SYDVKM come from the germline V gene. The CDR3 contains 15 residues. With V trimmed by 11 bases and J by 0 bases, 7 bases remained unmatched. The CDR3 loop reads CAGQGGRYSNQPQHF. DNA of the CDR3: TGTGCCGGACAGGGGGGCCGCTATAGCAATCAGCCCCAGCATTTT.

V usage is TRBV28 and J usage is TRBJ2-7; 11 positions agree with TRBD2. Germline CDR1 is MDHEN and CDR2 is SYDVKM. V lost 5 bases and J lost 4; bases outside the gene matches: 4. This CDR3 has 14 amino acids. The DNA of the CDR3 is TGTGCCAGCAGTGCCGGGACTAGCGGATACGAGCAGTACTTC. It codes for CASSAGTSGYEQYF.

The chain employs TRBV18 and TRBJ1-2; a weak D match, TRBD1 (6 bases). Germline V gene sequence: CDR1 KGHSH, CDR2 LQKENI. This CDR3 is built from 16 residues. Trimming removed 1 base at V and 3 bases at J, with 15 bases between. As DNA, the CDR3 is TGTGCCAGCTCACCACTTCACAGGGCCCATGACTATGGCTACACCTTC. This codes for CASSPLHRAHDYGYTF.

The CDR3 DNA sequence: TGTGCCAGCAGCATGGGACTAGCGGGGGGGATTTACGAGCAGTACTTC. This gives the protein CASSMGLAGGIYEQYF. The chain couples TRBV7-8 to TRBJ2-7; 16 bases agree with TRBD2. CDR1 SGHVS and CDR2 FQNEAQ come from the germline V gene. Trimming removed 5 bases from V and 4 bases from J; junction bases left unmatched: 5. This CDR3 has 16 residues.